This T cell receptor (beta chain) emerged from a study of T cells in Graves' hyperthyroidism and ophthalmopathy. On the study more broadly: Before treatment of any kind, peripheral blood was taken at initial diagnosis. Study outcomes and limitations: Patients with ophthalmopathy were separated from those with stable hyperthyroidism by a 13 V-J model.

This clonotype was seen at least ten times. What it binds is not known. Using RNA transcripts as the source, TCR beta CDR3 regions were amplified. With the HTBI primer set, the TCR CDR3 went through a first round of RT-PCR. TCRdb itself ran the multiplex PCR reads through MiXCR, one entry per CDR3 protein. The sample has 250,000 to 300,000 distinct CDR3 sequences, about 15% seen once; the top ten hold 13%. Each diagnosis was grounded in clinical symptoms, serum thyroxine and TRAb, thyroid ultrasound, and orbital computed tomography. Fresh peripheral blood, roughly 9.6 ml, was the source of the PBMCs. V lost 5 bases, J lost 2 bases, and 9 bases lay in between. CDR3 size: 13 residues. Germline V gene lookup returns CDR1 MNHNS and CDR2 SASEGT.

This TCR derives from a woman in her thirties or forties with Graves' hyperthyroidism that later progressed to Graves' ophthalmopathy. This chain joins TRBV6-1 and TRBJ1-1; unclear D gene. Specimen: blood. CDR3 residues: CASSRAGNTEAFF. Here the CDR3 DNA reads TGTGCCAGCAGTAGGGCTGGAAACACTGAAGCTTTCTTT.